The present TCR beta chain was sequenced within a study of CD8+CD57+ T cells in acquired aplastic anemia. Study findings and constraints: Researchers reported that CD8+ Simpson's diversity was not significantly different in patients versus controls. In common between the patients and the controls were around 30 CD8+ CDR3 sequences.

Germline V gene sequence: CDR1 SGHNT, CDR2 YYREEE (reference sequence). The CDR3 spans 15 residues. Between the trimmed V and J ends, which lost 0 bases and 5 bases, there was a span of 12 bases. TCR beta VDJ and CDR3 profiles were obtained from a genomic DNA template. TCRdb itself ran the reads through MiXCR, one entry per CDR3 protein. Seen here are roughly 160,000 distinct CDR3 sequences, about 45% observed once, and the top ten hold approximately 3%. Whoever was chosen for sequencing had shown CD8+CD57+ cell expansion by flow cytometry. Sampling of blood occurred while the patients had still received no therapy. This clonotype was seen a handful of times. The antigen remains unidentified.

The receptor comes from a human donor with aplastic anemia. The V call is TRBV5-4, the J call TRBJ2-1, with D perhaps TRBD1 or TRBD2 (5 bases each). Material for sequencing was sorted CD4+, CD8+, or CD8+CD57+ T cells (not recorded which) from PBMCs. This CDR3 reads CASSLAGTMDNEQFF. The CDR3 bases are TGTGCCAGCAGCTTGGCCGGGACGATGGACAATGAGCAGTTCTTC. Complete variable domain (other parts from reference TRBV5-4 and TRBJ2-1): ETGVTQSPTHLIKTRGQQVTLRCSSQSGHNTVSWYQQALGQGPQFIFQYYREEENGRGNFPPRFSGLQFPNYSSELNVNALELDDSALYLCASSLAGTMDNEQFFGPGTRLTVL.